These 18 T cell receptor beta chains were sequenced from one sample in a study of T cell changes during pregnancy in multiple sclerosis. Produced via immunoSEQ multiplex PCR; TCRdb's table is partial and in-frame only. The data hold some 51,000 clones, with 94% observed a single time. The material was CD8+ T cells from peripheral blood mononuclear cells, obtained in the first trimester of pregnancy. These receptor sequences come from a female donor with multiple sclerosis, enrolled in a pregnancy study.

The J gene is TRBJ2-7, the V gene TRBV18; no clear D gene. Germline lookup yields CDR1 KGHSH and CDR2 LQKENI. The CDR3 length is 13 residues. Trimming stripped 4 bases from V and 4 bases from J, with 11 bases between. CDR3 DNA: TGTGCCAGCTCACACATAGACTTGTACGAGCAGTACTTC. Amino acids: CASSHIDLYEQYF.

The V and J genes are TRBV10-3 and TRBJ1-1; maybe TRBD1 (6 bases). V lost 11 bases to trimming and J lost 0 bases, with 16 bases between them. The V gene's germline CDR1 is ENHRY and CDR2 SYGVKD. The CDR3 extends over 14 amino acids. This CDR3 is CAPTPGALNTEAFF. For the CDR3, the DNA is TGTGCCCCCACCCCAGGGGCGCTGAACACTGAAGCTTTCTTT.

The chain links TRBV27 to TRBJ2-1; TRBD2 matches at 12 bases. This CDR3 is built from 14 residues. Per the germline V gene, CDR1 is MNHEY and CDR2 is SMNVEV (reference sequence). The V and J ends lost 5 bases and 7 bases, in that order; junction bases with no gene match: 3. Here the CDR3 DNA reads TGTGCCAGCAGTCCCGGACTAGCGGGGAATGAGCAGTTCTTC. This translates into CASSPGLAGNEQFF.

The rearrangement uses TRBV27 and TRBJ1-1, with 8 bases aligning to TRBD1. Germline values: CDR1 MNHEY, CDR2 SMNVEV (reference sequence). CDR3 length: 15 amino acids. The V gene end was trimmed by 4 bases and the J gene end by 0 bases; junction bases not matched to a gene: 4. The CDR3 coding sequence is TGTGCCAGCAGTTCAGGACAGGGCCTGAACACTGAAGCTTTCTTT. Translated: CASSSGQGLNTEAFF.

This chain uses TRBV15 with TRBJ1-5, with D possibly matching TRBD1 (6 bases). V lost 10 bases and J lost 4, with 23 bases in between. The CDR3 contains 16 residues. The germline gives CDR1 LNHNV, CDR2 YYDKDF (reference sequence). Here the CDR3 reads CAKGEREQGRNQPQHF. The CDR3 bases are TGTGCCAAGGGGGAAAGAGAGCAGGGACGTAATCAGCCCCAGCATTTT.

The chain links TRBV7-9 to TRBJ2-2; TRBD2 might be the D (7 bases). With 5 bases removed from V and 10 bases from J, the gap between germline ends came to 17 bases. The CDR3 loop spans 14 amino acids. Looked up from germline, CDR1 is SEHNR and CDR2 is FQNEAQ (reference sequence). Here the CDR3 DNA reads TGTGCCAGCAGCCCCTTTGGGGGGGGCGTGGAGCTGTTTTTT. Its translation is CASSPFGGGVELFF.

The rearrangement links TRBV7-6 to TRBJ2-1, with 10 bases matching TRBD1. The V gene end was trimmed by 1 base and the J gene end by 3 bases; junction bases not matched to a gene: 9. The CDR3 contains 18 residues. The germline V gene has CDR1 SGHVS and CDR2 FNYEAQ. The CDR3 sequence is CASSLVVRDRGDYNEQFF. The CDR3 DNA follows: TGTGCCAGCAGCTTAGTGGTCCGGGACAGGGGAGACTACAATGAGCAGTTCTTC.

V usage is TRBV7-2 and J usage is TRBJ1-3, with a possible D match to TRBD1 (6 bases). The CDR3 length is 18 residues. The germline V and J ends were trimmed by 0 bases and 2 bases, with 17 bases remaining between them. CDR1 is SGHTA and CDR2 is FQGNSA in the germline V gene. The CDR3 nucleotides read TGTGCCAGCAGCTTAGCTCCGGGGACAACCTTCGCTGGAAACACCATATATTTT. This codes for CASSLAPGTTFAGNTIYF.

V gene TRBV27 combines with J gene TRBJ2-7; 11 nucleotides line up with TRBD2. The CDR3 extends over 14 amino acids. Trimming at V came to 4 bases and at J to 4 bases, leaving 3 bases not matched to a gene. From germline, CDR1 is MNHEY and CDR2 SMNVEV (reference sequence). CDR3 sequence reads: CASSSGLAVYEQYF. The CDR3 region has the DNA TGTGCCAGCAGTTCGGGACTAGCGGTGTACGAGCAGTACTTC.

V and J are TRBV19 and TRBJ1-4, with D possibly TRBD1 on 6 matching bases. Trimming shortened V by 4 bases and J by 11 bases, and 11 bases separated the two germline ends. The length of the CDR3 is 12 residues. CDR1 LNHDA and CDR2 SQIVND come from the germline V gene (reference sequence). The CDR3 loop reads CASSKDSFKLFF. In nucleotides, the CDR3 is TGTGCCAGTAGTAAGGACAGTTTTAAACTGTTTTTT.

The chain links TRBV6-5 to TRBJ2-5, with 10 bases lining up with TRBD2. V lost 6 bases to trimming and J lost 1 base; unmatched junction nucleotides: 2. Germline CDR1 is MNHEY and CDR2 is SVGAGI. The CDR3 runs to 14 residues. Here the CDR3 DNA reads TGTGCCAGCAGAGGGACTAGCGTCCAAGAGACCCAGTACTTC. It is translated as CASRGTSVQETQYF.

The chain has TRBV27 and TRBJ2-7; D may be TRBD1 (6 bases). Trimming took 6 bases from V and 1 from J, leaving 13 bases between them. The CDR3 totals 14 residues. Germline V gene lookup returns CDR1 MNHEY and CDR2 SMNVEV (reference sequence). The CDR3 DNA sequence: TGTGCCAGCAGCGCCTCACAGGGATCCTACGAGCAGTACTTC. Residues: CASSASQGSYEQYF.

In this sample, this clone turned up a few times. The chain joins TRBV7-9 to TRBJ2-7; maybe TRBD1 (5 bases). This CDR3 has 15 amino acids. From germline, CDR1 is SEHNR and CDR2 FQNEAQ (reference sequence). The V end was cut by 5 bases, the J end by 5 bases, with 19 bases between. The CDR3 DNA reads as TGTGCCAGCAGCATGACGGACATCGGATCCCACGAGCAGTACTTC. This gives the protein CASSMTDIGSHEQYF.

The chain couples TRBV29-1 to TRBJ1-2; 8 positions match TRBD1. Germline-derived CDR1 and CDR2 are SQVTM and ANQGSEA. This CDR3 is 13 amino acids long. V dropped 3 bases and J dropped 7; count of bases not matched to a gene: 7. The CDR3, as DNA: TGCAGCGTTGATCAGGGGGCGCCAGGTGGCTACACCTTC. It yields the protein CSVDQGAPGGYTF.

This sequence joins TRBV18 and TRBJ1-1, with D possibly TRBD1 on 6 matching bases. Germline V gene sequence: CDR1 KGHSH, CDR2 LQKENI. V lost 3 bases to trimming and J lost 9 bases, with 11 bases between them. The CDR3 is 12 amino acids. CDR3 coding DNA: TGTGCCAGCTCACCGGGGGCAGACCAAGCTTTCTTT. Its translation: CASSPGADQAFF.

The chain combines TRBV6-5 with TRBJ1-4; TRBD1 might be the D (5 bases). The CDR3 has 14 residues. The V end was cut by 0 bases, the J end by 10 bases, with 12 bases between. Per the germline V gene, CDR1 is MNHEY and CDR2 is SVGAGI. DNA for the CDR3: TGTGCCAGCAGTTACTCGACGCAGGGAGGAAAACTGTTTTTT. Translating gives CASSYSTQGGKLFF.

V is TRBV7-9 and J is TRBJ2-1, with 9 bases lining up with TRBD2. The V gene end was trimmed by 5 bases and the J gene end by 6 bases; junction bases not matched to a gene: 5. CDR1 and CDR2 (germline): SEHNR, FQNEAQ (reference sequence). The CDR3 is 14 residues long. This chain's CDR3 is CASSPKTSGNEQFF. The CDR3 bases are TGTGCCAGCAGCCCCAAGACTAGCGGCAATGAGCAGTTCTTC.

The CDR3 loop reads CASSLGGSHYGYTF. The CDR3 DNA reads TGTGCCAGCAGCTTAGGTGGGAGTCACTATGGCTACACCTTC. This sequence joins TRBV7-3 and TRBJ1-2; D not certain. Germline V gene data show CDR1 as SGHTA and CDR2 as FQGTGA. Trimming shortened V by 2 bases and J by 3 bases, and 10 bases separated the two germline ends. The CDR3 is 14 residues long.